This T cell receptor beta chain was found in a study of shared clonotypes between healthy human individuals. The germline V gene encodes CDR1 GTSNPN and CDR2 SVGIG (reference sequence). The CDR3 is made up of 14 amino acids. V lost 5 bases, J lost 0 bases, and 5 bases stayed unmatched. Study-wide findings and caveats: Of the naive CD4 clonotypes, around 5% were shared across a handful of donors.

The data were produced by immunoSEQ multiplex PCR, yet TCRdb's version contains in-frame clones alone and is incomplete. Counted here are some 2,400,000 clones, under 97% occurring once; the ten biggest clones make up about 0.13%. Regarding this clone: The antigen is not known.

Sequenced: naive CD4+ T cells sorted from blood. Subset meaning: CD45RA+ positively selected. The sequence came from a man aged 18-30 years in good health. This rearrangement joins TRBV30 to TRBJ2-7, with 9 positions matching TRBD1. The DNA of the CDR3 is TGTGCCTGGGCTACAGGGGGCAGCTCCTACGAGCAGTACTTC. As protein: CAWATGGSSYEQYF.